This is a list of T cell receptor beta chains from one sample in a study of blood T cell repertoires in COVID-19. Data came from immunoSEQ multiplex PCR; TCRdb stores just in-frame clones and leaves some out. The sample has around 140,000 clones, approximately 90% seen once. The sample taken for sequencing was PBMCs or T cells enriched from blood (not recorded which). Every receptor here comes from a man in his forties or fifties who had recovered from COVID-19. Each CDR3 is given with its conserved first and last residue. The order of the fields is V gene, clone size, D gene, J gene, CDR3 protein, CDR3 DNA. A D gene is named only where the DNA matches it firmly. Not all rows give a size; the values are once, few, many and, for expanded clones, a class.

>TRBV19|.|TRBD2|TRBJ2-3
CASSIAGGDTQYF
TGTGCCAGTAGTATCGCGGGAGGGGATACGCAGTATTTT
>TRBV2|.|.|TRBJ2-4
CASSTGTAGVVQYF
TGTGCCAGCAGCACTGGGACAGCGGGGGTGGTTCAGTACTTC
>TRBV18|.|.|TRBJ1-4
CASSPLNSANEKLFF
TGTGCCAGCTCACCACTAAACAGTGCTAATGAAAAACTGTTTTTT
>TRBV24-1|.|.|TRBJ2-3
CATSDDTRPSTDTQYF
TGTGCCACCAGTGATGACACCCGACCCAGCACAGATACGCAGTATTTT
>TRBV19|.|TRBD1|TRBJ2-4
CASSLRQGVGNIQYF
TGTGCCAGTAGTCTAAGACAGGGCGTAGGAAACATTCAGTACTTC
>TRBV5-1|.|.|TRBJ1-6
CASSSRGAGGNSPLHF
TGCGCCAGCAGCAGCCGGGGGGCTGGGGGGAATTCACCCCTCCACTTT
>TRBV6-5|.|.|TRBJ1-2
CASLKGQGYYGYTF
TGTGCCAGCCTTAAGGGGCAGGGTTACTATGGCTACACCTTC
>TRBV19|few|TRBD1|TRBJ1-5
CASSVTGSQQPQHF
TGTGCCAGTAGTGTGACAGGGAGCCAGCAGCCCCAGCATTTT
>TRBV9|.|.|TRBJ1-1
CASSVVQGRTEAFF
TGTGCCAGCAGCGTAGTACAGGGAAGAACTGAAGCTTTCTTT
>TRBV19|.|TRBD1|TRBJ2-5
CASSIPPVAAGGEETQYF
TGTGCCAGTAGTATTCCTCCCGTGGCGGCAGGGGGCGAAGAGACCCAGTACTTC
>TRBV5-1|.|TRBD1|TRBJ1-6
CASSLATQGVSPLHF
TGCGCCAGCAGCTTGGCCACGCAGGGGGTATCACCCCTCCACTTT
>TRBV5-1|few|.|TRBJ2-5
CASSRLRIGETQYF
TGCGCCAGCAGCAGACTAAGGATAGGAGAGACCCAGTACTTC
>TRBV14|few|TRBD1|TRBJ1-2
CASSQTGYHGYTF
TGTGCCAGCAGTCAGACAGGGTATCATGGCTACACCTTC
>TRBV28|.|TRBD1|TRBJ1-2
CASRGLGRGLEEDGYTF
TGTGCCAGCAGGGGGCTCGGCAGGGGGCTTGAGGAAGATGGCTACACCTTC
>TRBV7-3|.|.|TRBJ2-3
CASRQDFSTDTQYF
TGTGCCAGCCGACAGGACTTTAGCACAGATACGCAGTATTTT
>TRBV30|.|TRBD1|TRBJ1-6
CAWSVSGTGDNSPLHF
TGTGCCTGGAGTGTATCCGGGACAGGGGATAATTCACCCCTCCACTTT
>TRBV28|.|.|TRBJ1-5
CASRLSTQPQHF
TGTGCCAGCAGATTATCTACGCAGCCCCAGCATTTT
>TRBV14|once|.|TRBJ2-5
CASSQWRSRETQYF
TGTGCCAGCAGCCAATGGCGGTCACGAGAGACCCAGTACTTC
>TRBV28|.|TRBD1|TRBJ2-7
CASSYRQGSKVIYEQYF
TGTGCCAGCAGTTACAGACAGGGAAGTAAGGTGATCTACGAGCAGTACTTC
>TRBV30|.|TRBD1|TRBJ2-7
CAWRGTGATHEQYF
TGTGCCTGGAGAGGTACAGGGGCGACCCACGAGCAGTACTTC
>TRBV27|.|TRBD1|TRBJ1-2
CASSGQGHPPNYGYTF
TGTGCCAGCAGCGGACAGGGCCACCCGCCTAACTATGGCTACACCTTC
>TRBV6-1|.|.|TRBJ2-7
CASSETLLTYEQYF
TGTGCCAGCAGTGAAACTCTCTTGACCTACGAGCAGTACTTC
>TRBV19|.|.|TRBJ1-3
CASSRVRNTIYF
TGTGCCAGTAGCAGGGTGAGAAACACCATATATTTT
>TRBV2|.|.|TRBJ1-6
CASSEAAPEDSPLHF
TGTGCCAGCAGTGAAGCGGCTCCGGAGGATTCACCCCTCCACTTT
>TRBV19|once|TRBD2|TRBJ2-3
CASTERGYTDTQYF
TGTGCCAGTACGGAGCGGGGGTACACAGATACGCAGTATTTT
>TRBV7-3|.|.|TRBJ2-1
CASIAGMYNEQFF
TGTGCCAGCATCGCAGGGATGTACAATGAGCAGTTCTTC
>TRBV18|once|.|TRBJ2-2
CASSPYSGELFF
TGTGCCAGCTCTCCGTACTCCGGGGAGCTGTTTTTT
>TRBV4-2|.|.|TRBJ2-3
CASSQVWGPGTDTQYF
TGTGCCAGCAGCCAAGTCTGGGGCCCCGGCACAGATACGCAGTATTTT
>TRBV5-1|.|TRBD2|TRBJ2-1
CASSFGTSGSDEQFF
TGCGCCAGCAGCTTCGGGACTAGCGGGAGTGATGAGCAGTTCTTC
>TRBV19|once|TRBD2|TRBJ2-1
CASKLAGVTSYNEQFF
TGTGCCAGTAAACTAGCGGGAGTAACGTCCTACAATGAGCAGTTCTTC
>TRBV6-5|.|.|TRBJ1-2
CASSYSQGSEGYTF
TGTGCCAGCAGTTACTCGCAGGGAAGTGAGGGCTACACCTTC
>TRBV5-1|.|.|TRBJ2-3
CASSLLASPDTQYF
TGCGCCAGCAGCTTGTTGGCTAGCCCAGATACGCAGTATTTT
>TRBV12-3/TRBV12-4|.|.|TRBJ2-1
CASRPHAGSEQFF
TGTGCCAGCAGGCCCCATGCAGGCAGTGAGCAGTTCTTC
>TRBV27|.|TRBD1|TRBJ1-4
CASSSRQGGNNEKLFF
TGTGCCAGCAGTTCGCGACAGGGGGGGAATAATGAAAAACTGTTTTTT
>TRBV21-1|.|.|TRBJ1-5
CASSKTKSGSNQPQHF
TGTGCCAGCAGCAAAACAAAATCAGGGAGCAATCAGCCCCAGCATTTT
>TRBV5-1|.|.|TRBJ2-5
CASSLETPGETQYF
TGCGCCAGCAGCTTGGAGACTCCTGGGGAGACCCAGTACTTC
>TRBV6-2/TRBV6-3|.|.|TRBJ1-1
CASSTRGQTNTEAFF
TGTGCCAGCAGTACTCGAGGGCAGACGAACACTGAAGCTTTCTTT
>TRBV2|once|TRBD1|TRBJ1-1
CASSDPGQGGTEAFF
TGTGCCAGCAGTGACCCGGGACAGGGGGGCACTGAAGCTTTCTTT
>TRBV7-2|.|TRBD1|TRBJ1-5
CASSKRPTGESGNQPQHF
TGTGCCAGCAGCAAACGACCGACAGGGGAAAGCGGCAATCAGCCCCAGCATTTT
>TRBV5-5|.|TRBD1|TRBJ1-2
CASSLIGQGQNYGYTF
TGTGCCAGCAGTTTGATCGGACAGGGCCAGAACTATGGCTACACCTTC
>TRBV6-2/TRBV6-3|.|.|TRBJ1-2
CASSYGRGHNYGYTF
TGTGCCAGCAGTTACGGCAGGGGCCATAACTATGGCTACACCTTC
>TRBV28|.|TRBD1|TRBJ2-6
CAGSLTGALRANVLTF
TGTGCCGGCAGTTTAACAGGGGCTCTGAGGGCCAACGTCCTGACTTTC